These 8 T cell receptor beta chains were sequenced from one sample in a study of blood T cells in healthy people across ages. Then a second PCR, running about 7 to 11 cycles, was carried out with a sample-barcoded 5' primer and a J-beta primer mix. TCRdb reprocessed the 5' RACE reads via MiXCR and lists one record per CDR3 protein. This repertoire shows approximately 2,000,000 distinct CDR3 sequences, around 40% found once; its top ten account for 20% to 25%. Sequencing was done on a sample of blood. The receptors originated from a human donor in good health.

The chain employs TRBV20-1 and TRBJ2-7; 8 nucleotides match TRBD2. There are 13 residues in the CDR3. Germline-derived CDR1 and CDR2 are DFQATT and SNEGSKA (reference sequence). The ends lost 6 bases at V and 1 base at J; junction bases unmatched: 5. The CDR3 loop reads CSAPTSGSYEQYF. The CDR3 DNA is TGCAGTGCACCAACTAGCGGTTCCTACGAGCAGTACTTC.

This clonotype occurred once. The chain recombines TRBV29-1 with TRBJ1-2; the D is unclear. Germline CDR1 and CDR2: SQVTM and ANQGSEA. Trimming took 2 bases from V and 5 from J, leaving 18 bases between them. This CDR3 is 15 amino acids long. CDR3: CSVELGGLRPYGYTF. In nucleotides, the CDR3 is TGCAGCGTTGAATTAGGAGGCCTAAGGCCTTATGGCTACACCTTC. The whole variable domain, filled in from reference TRBV29-1 and TRBJ1-2, reads SAVISQKPSRDICQRGTSLTIQCQVDSQVTMMFWYRQQPGQSLTLIATANQGSEATYESGFVIDKFPISRPNLTFSTLTVSNMSPEDSSIYLCSVELGGLRPYGYTFGSGTRLTVV.

This chain uses TRBV12-3 or TRBV12-4 with TRBJ2-7; tentatively, D is TRBD1 (5 bases). Trimming left V 5 bases short and J 3 bases short, with 20 bases between. The CDR3 length is 16 residues. The CDR3 is CASSLTITTDNYEQYF. In nucleotides, the CDR3 is TGTGCCAGCAGTCTCACCATTACGACAGACAACTACGAGCAGTACTTC.

V gene TRBV6-5 combines with J gene TRBJ2-3; D perhaps matches TRBD2 (6 bases). From germline, CDR1 is MNHEY and CDR2 SVGAGI. V was shortened by 3 bases and J by 4 bases, with 23 bases between the two germline ends. The CDR3 is 18 residues long. This CDR3 reads CASSYKWGDGQGPDTQYF. CDR3 bases: TGTGCCAGCAGTTATAAGTGGGGGGACGGCCAGGGCCCAGATACGCAGTATTTT.

As regards this clonotype: The junction does not match germline at one end; this may be a read error. The rearrangement joins TRBV7-2 to TRBJ2-7; D is perhaps TRBD1 (8 bases). The germline V gene encodes CDR1 SGHTA and CDR2 FQGNSA. The CDR3 runs 18 residues. DNA for the CDR3: TGTGCCAGCAGTTTTTCCGGGGGGCCCGGGACAGGAACATACGACCAGTACTTC. This gives the protein CASSFSGGPGTGTYDQYF.

The V and J genes are TRBV29-1 and TRBJ1-5, with TRBD1 as a possible D gene (5 bases). The CDR3 is 16 amino acids. V was clipped by 3 bases and J by 0 bases, with 15 bases between them. CDR1 is SQVTM, CDR2 ANQGSEA, per germline. For the CDR3, the DNA is TGCAGCGTTGAGACCGGGACGAGAAATAGCAATCAGCCCCAGCATTTT. Protein sequence: CSVETGTRNSNQPQHF.

V is TRBV18 and J is TRBJ2-6, with TRBD1 as a possible D gene (6 bases). The germline gives CDR1 KGHSH, CDR2 LQKENI. Trimming removed 2 bases at V and 0 bases at J, with 14 bases between. CDR3 length: 18 residues. CDR3 DNA sequence: TGTGCCAGCTCACCAGCCGGCAGGGGAGTCTCTGGGGCCAACGTCCTGACTTTC. Translated: CASSPAGRGVSGANVLTF.

There are a few counts of this clonotype. The chain joins TRBV9 to TRBJ1-2; D may be TRBD1 (5 bases). CDR3 length: 14 amino acids. The germline V and J ends were trimmed by 0 bases and 4 bases, with 10 bases remaining between them. Germline-derived CDR1 and CDR2 are SGDLS and YYNGEE. CDR3 in DNA: TGTGCCAGCAGCGTAGAGGGGTCCTCCTATGGCTACACCTTC. Residues: CASSVEGSSYGYTF.